This T cell receptor beta chain was sequenced in a study of OX40 agonist ivuxolimab in advanced cancers. At the level of the study: Among those enrolled, mean age was approximately 62 years (range about 23 to 90) and about 81% were male.

Germline V CDR1 and CDR2: SGHRS, YFSETQ. The ends were cut back, 0 bases at V and 2 bases at J, with 9 bases in the middle. The CDR3 loop spans 16 amino acids. Measured with immunoSEQ multiplex PCR; TCRdb has only the in-frame clones, and not every one. Found here are some 78,000 clones, 86% of them singletons; the top ten hold 0.8% to 1%. The J gene is TRBJ1-6, the V gene TRBV5-1; D not certain. The sequencing here drew on CD4+ or CD8+ T cells sorted from blood, taken in a trial of the OX40 agonist ivuxolimab. This clonotype was sampled from an adult with an advanced solid tumor such as melanoma, head and neck, liver or kidney cancer. CDR3 region: CASSLEGRTYNSPLHF. The CDR3 DNA reads as TGCGCCAGCAGCTTGGAAGGGAGGACCTATAATTCACCCCTCCACTTT.